Presented here are 10 T cell receptor beta chains from one specimen sequenced in a study of shared clonotypes between healthy human individuals. CD8 cells regarded as naive lacked CD45RO, were positively chosen for CCR7, and omitted terminally differentiated effector memory CD45RA+ cells. The method was immunoSEQ multiplex PCR; TCRdb's version includes in-frame clones alone and lacks a portion of them. The repertoire has over 800,000 clones, 90% to 95% of them found once; the top ten carry around 24%. The sequenced sample consisted of naive CD8+ T cells sorted from blood. Receptors originate from a man aged 30 to 39 in good health.

The genes are TRBV27 and TRBJ2-1, with 8 bases lining up with TRBD2. The germline gives CDR1 MNHEY, CDR2 SMNVEV (reference sequence). CDR3 size: 15 residues. The trim removed 3 bases at V and 6 bases at J, leaving 7 bases unmatched. Here the CDR3 reads CASSFIAGSGNEQFF. For the CDR3, the DNA is TGTGCCAGCAGTTTCATAGCGGGAAGCGGCAATGAGCAGTTCTTC.

The rearrangement uses TRBV7-2 and TRBJ2-7; 8 bases map to TRBD1. Losses at the gene ends were 1 base for V and 2 bases for J; bases not matched to a gene: 4. The CDR3 totals 15 residues. Germline CDR1 and CDR2: SGHTA and FQGNSA. The CDR3 loop reads CASSLGGTGPYEQYF. The CDR3 DNA is TGTGCCAGCAGCTTAGGAGGGACAGGCCCCTACGAGCAGTACTTC. Variable domain in full (rest from reference TRBV7-2 and TRBJ2-7): GAGVSQSPSNKVTEKGKDVELRCDPISGHTALYWYRQSLGQGLEFLIYFQGNSAPDKSGLPSDRFSAERTGGSVSTLTIQRTQQEDSAVYLCASSLGGTGPYEQYFGPGTRLTVT.

Comments on this clone: Different DNA sequences within this sample yield the same CDR3. The chain is built from TRBV6-5 and TRBJ2-7; 8 bases are a match to TRBD2. Germline V CDR1 and CDR2: MNHEY, SVGAGI. V lost 5 bases and J lost 3; bases outside the gene matches: 3. This CDR3 has 13 residues. The CDR3 reads CASSPRGGYEQYF. The CDR3 region has the DNA TGTGCCAGCAGTCCCCGGGGGGGCTACGAGCAGTACTTC.

This clone has more than one count but fewer than ten. This chain links TRBV30 with TRBJ2-1; D is possibly TRBD2 (5 bases). The germline V gene has CDR1 GTSNPN and CDR2 SVGIG (reference sequence). The CDR3 spans 16 residues. V lost 1 base to trimming and J lost 0 bases, with 13 bases between them. CDR3 region: CAWSEGWRNSYNEQFF. CDR3 DNA: TGTGCCTGGAGTGAGGGTTGGAGGAACTCCTACAATGAGCAGTTCTTC.

The J gene is TRBJ2-7, the V gene TRBV7-9, with a weak D call TRBD1 (6 bases). There are 13 residues in the CDR3. V was shortened by 2 bases and J by 4 bases, with 9 bases between the two germline ends. CDR1 SEHNR and CDR2 FQNEAQ come from the germline V gene (reference sequence). Written as DNA, the CDR3 is TGTGCCAGCAGCTTAAAGGGGGAGTACGAGCAGTACTTC. This translates into CASSLKGEYEQYF.

This clone was detected once. The chain couples TRBV4-3 to TRBJ2-1; 10 nucleotides line up with TRBD1. The CDR3 is 17 residues long. V shed 0 bases and J 10 bases; nucleotides not matched to a gene: 12. Germline V lookup: CDR1 LGHNA, CDR2 YSLEER. CDR3 region: CASSQDRQGAGSGEQFF. The CDR3 DNA sequence: TGCGCCAGCAGCCAAGACCGACAGGGGGCAGGTTCTGGGGAGCAGTTCTTC.

This clone was seen only once. This chain joins TRBV10-3 and TRBJ2-1, with TRBD2 identical over 10 bases. Trimming cost V 2 bases and J 4 bases; bases outside gene matches: 5. Germline CDR1 reads ENHRY; CDR2 reads SYGVKD. The CDR3 is made up of 16 amino acids. CDR3 sequence: CAISEAGTSAYNEQFF. CDR3 coding DNA: TGTGCCATCAGTGAGGCCGGGACTAGCGCATACAATGAGCAGTTCTTC.

The rearrangement uses TRBV6-6 and TRBJ1-1; possible D gene TRBD1, 6 bases. CDR3 length: 13 residues. Germline V gene lookup returns CDR1 MNHNY and CDR2 SVGAGI (reference sequence). V lost 6 bases and J lost 3, with 11 bases in between. CDR3 loop: CASRQGQYTEAFF. CDR3 nucleotides: TGTGCCAGCAGACAAGGACAGTACACTGAAGCTTTCTTT.

The chain is built from TRBV18 and TRBJ1-4; the D is unclear. Germline-derived CDR1 and CDR2 are KGHSH and LQKENI. The CDR3 covers 16 residues. V was pared by 2 bases and J by 8 bases, with 18 bases between. The CDR3 region is CASSPGFGREEEKLFF. CDR3 DNA sequence: TGTGCCAGCTCACCAGGCTTCGGGCGGGAAGAAGAAAAACTGTTTTTT.

The chain links TRBV7-9 to TRBJ2-7, with 8 bases that match TRBD2. This CDR3 has 14 residues. V shed 1 base, J shed 4 bases, and the junction held 3 bases outside the gene matches. Per germline, CDR1 SEHNR and CDR2 FQNEAQ (reference sequence). The CDR3 bases are TGTGCCAGCAGCTTAGGACTAGCGCCTTACGAGCAGTACTTC. This sequence encodes CASSLGLAPYEQYF.